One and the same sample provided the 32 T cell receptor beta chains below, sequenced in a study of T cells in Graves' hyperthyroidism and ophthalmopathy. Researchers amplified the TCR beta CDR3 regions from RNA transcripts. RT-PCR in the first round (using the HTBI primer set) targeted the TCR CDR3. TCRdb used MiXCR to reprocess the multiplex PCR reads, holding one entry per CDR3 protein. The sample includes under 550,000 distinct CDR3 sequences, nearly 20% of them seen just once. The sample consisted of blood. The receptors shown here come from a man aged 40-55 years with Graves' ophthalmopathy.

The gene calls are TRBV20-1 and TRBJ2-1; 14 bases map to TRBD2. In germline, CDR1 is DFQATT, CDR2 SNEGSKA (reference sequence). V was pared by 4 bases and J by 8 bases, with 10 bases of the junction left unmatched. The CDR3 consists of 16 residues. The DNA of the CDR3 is TGCAGTGCTAAACCGGGGACTAGCGGGAGAGGGCATGAGCAGTTCTTC. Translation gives CSAKPGTSGRGHEQFF.

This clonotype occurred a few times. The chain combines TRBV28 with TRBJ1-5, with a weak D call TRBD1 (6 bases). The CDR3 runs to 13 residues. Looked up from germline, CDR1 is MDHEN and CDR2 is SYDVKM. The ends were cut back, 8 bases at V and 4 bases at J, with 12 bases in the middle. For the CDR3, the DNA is TGTGCCAGCCACAGGGAGAAAAATCAGCCCCAGCATTTT. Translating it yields CASHREKNQPQHF.

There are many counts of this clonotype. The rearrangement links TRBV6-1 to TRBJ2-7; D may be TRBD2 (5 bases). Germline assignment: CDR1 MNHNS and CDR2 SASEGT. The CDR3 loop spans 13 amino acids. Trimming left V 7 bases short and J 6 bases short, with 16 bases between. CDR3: CASIRAGIREQYF. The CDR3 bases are TGTGCCAGCATCCGGGCCGGGATCCGCGAGCAGTACTTC.

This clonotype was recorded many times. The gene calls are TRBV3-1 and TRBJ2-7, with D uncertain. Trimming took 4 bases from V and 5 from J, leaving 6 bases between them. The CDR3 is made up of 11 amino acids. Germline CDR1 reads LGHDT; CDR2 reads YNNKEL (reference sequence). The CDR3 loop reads CASSRAHEQYF. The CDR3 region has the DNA TGTGCCAGCAGCCGGGCGCACGAGCAGTACTTC.

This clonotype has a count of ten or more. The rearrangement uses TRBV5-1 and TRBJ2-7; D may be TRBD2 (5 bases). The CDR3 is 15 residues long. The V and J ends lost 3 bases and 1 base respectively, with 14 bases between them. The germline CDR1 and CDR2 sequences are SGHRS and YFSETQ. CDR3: CASSYFGGPSYEQYF. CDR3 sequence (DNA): TGCGCCAGCAGCTACTTCGGAGGCCCATCCTACGAGCAGTACTTC.

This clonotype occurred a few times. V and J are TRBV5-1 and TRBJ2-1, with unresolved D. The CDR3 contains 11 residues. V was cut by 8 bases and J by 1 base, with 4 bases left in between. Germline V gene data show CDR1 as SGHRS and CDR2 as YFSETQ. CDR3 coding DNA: TGCGCCAGTGGGTCCTACAATGAGCAGTTCTTC. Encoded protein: CASGSYNEQFF.

CDR3 nucleotide sequence: TGTGCCAGCAGCTTATGGGGTGATGGCTACACCTTC. It specifies CASSLWGDGYTF. This chain joins TRBV7-2 and TRBJ1-2, with no clear D. Germline loops: CDR1 SGHTA, CDR2 FQGNSA. This CDR3 region has 12 residues. Trimming cost V 2 bases and J 6 bases, with 7 bases left between them.

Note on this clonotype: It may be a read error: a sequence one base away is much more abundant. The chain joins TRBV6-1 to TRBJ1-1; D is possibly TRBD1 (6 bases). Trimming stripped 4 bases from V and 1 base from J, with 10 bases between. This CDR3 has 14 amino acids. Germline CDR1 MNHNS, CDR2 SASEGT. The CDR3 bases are TGTGCCAGCAGTGCCTGGACAGAGAACACTGAAGCTTTCTTT. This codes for CASSAWTENTEAFF.

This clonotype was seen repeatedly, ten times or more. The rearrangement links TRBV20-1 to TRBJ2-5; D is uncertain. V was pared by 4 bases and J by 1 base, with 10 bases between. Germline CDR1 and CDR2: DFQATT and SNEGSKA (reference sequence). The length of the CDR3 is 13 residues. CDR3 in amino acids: CSAILLGQETQYF. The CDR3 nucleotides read TGCAGTGCTATCCTCCTCGGCCAAGAGACCCAGTACTTC.

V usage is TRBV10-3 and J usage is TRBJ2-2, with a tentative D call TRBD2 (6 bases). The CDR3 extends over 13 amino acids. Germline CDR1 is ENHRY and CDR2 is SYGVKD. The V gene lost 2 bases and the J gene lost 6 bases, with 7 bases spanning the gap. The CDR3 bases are TGTGCCATCAGTGAGAGGGAGGCCGGGGAGCTGTTTTTT. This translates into CAISEREAGELFF.

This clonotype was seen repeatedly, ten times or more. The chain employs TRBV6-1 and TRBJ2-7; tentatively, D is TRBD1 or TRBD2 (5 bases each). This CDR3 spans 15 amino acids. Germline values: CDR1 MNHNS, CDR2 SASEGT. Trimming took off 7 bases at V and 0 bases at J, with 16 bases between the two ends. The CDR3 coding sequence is TGTGCCAGCATCACCGGGACGGGGAGCTCCTACGAGCAGTACTTC. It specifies CASITGTGSSYEQYF.

CDR3 in DNA: TGCAGCGTCTACAGGGGTGGAGAGACCCAGTACTTC. Translation gives CSVYRGGETQYF. The J gene is TRBJ2-5, the V gene TRBV29-1; 7 bases are a match to TRBD1. CDR1 is SQVTM, CDR2 ANQGSEA, per germline. This CDR3 region has 12 residues. The ends lost 6 bases at V and 4 bases at J; junction bases unmatched: 5.

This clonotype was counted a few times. The CDR3 DNA is TGTGCCAGCAGTTATCGGACTTGGGACAGGGGGCCGTACGAGCAGTACTTC. This encodes CASSYRTWDRGPYEQYF. The V gene is TRBV6-2 or TRBV6-3, the J gene TRBJ2-7; 12 positions agree with TRBD1. CDR1 and CDR2 (germline): MNHEY, SVGEGT. This CDR3 comprises 17 residues. The trim removed 3 bases at V and 4 bases at J, leaving 10 bases unmatched.

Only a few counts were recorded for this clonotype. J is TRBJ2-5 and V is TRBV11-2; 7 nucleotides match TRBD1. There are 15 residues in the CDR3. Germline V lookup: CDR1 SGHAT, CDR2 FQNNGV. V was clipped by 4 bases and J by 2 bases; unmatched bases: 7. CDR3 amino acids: CASSSRDSAQETQYF. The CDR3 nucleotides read TGTGCCAGCAGCTCCCGGGACAGCGCACAAGAGACCCAGTACTTC.

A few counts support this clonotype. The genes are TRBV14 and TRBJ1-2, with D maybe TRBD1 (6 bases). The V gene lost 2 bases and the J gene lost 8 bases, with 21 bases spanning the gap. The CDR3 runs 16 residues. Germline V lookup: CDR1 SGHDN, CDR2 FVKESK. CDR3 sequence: CASSQQISNGGGGYTF. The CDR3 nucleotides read TGTGCCAGCAGCCAACAGATTTCCAATGGGGGCGGCGGCTACACCTTC.

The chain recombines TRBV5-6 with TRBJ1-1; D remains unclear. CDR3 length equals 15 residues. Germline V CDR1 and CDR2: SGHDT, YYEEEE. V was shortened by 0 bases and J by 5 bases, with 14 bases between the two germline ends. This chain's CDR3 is CASSLVGAGRTEAFF. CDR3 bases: TGTGCCAGCAGCTTGGTGGGAGCGGGGAGGACTGAAGCTTTCTTT.

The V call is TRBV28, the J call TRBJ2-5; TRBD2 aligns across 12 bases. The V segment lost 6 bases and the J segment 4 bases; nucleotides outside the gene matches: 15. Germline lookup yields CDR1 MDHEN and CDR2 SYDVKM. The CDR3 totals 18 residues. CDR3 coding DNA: TGTGCCAGCAGCCCGGCGTGGGCTAGCGGGGGGGGGGGAGAGACCCAGTACTTC. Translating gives CASSPAWASGGGGETQYF.

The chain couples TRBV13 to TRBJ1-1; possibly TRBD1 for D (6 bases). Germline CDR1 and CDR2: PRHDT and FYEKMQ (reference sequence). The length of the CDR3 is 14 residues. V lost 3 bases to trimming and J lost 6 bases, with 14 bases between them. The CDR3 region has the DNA TGTGCCAGCAGCTTCGGGGCCGCAGGGGCTGAAGCTTTCTTT. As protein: CASSFGAAGAEAFF. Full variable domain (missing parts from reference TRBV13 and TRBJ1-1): AAGVIQSPRHLIKEKRETATLKCYPIPRHDTVYWYQQGPGQDPQFLISFYEKMQSDKGSIPDRFSAQQFSDYHSELNMSSLELGDSALYFCASSFGAAGAEAFFGQGTRLTVV.

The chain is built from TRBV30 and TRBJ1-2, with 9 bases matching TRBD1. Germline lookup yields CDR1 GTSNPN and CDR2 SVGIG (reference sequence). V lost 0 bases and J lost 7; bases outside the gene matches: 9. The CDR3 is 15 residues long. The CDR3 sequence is CAWSVRDREFAGYTF. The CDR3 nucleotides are TGTGCCTGGAGTGTACGGGACAGGGAATTTGCTGGCTACACCTTC.

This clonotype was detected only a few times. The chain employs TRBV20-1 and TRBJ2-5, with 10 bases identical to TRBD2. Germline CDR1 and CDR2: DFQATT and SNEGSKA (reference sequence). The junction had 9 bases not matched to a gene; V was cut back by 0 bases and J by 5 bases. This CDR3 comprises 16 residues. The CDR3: CSARDLPGLAMETQYF. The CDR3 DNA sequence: TGCAGTGCTAGAGATCTACCGGGACTAGCGATGGAGACCCAGTACTTC.

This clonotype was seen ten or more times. The chain's CDR3 is CASSFGYGYTF. CDR3 sequence (DNA): TGTGCCAGCAGCTTTGGATATGGCTACACCTTC. The gene calls are TRBV12-3 or TRBV12-4 and TRBJ1-2; D not certain. The CDR3 is 11 amino acids. The V and J ends lost 6 bases and 5 bases respectively, with 7 bases between them.

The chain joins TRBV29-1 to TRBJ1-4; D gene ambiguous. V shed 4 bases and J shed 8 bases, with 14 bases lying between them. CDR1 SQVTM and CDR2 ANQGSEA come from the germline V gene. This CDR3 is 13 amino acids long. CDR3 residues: CSVGHSLGEKLFF. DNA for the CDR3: TGCAGCGTTGGTCACAGTCTCGGCGAAAAACTGTTTTTT.

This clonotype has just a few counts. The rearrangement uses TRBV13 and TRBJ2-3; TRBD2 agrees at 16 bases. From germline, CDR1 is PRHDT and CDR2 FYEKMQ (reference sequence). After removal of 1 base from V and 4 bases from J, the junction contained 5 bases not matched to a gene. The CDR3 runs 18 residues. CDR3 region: CASSLAFGTSGRADTQYF. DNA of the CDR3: TGTGCCAGCAGCTTAGCCTTCGGGACTAGCGGGAGGGCAGATACGCAGTATTTT.

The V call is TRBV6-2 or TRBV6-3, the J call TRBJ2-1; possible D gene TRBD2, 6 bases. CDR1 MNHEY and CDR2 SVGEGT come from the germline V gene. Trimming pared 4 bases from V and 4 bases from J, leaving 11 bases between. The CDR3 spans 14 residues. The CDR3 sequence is CASSWARGYNEQFF. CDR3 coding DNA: TGTGCCAGCAGTTGGGCCCGGGGGTACAATGAGCAGTTCTTC.

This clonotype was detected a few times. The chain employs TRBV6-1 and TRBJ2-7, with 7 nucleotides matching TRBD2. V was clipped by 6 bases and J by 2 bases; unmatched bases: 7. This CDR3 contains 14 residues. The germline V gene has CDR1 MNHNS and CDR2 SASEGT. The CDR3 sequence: CASRGRGNTYEQYF. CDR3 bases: TGTGCCAGCAGGGGGAGGGGTAACACCTACGAGCAGTACTTC.

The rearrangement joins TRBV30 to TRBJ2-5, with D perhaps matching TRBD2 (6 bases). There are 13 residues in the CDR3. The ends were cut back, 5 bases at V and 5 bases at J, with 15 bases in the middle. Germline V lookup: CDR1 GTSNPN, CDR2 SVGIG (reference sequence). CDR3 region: CAWLGLPGETQYF. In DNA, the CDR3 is TGTGCCTGGCTGGGACTCCCGGGGGAGACCCAGTACTTC.

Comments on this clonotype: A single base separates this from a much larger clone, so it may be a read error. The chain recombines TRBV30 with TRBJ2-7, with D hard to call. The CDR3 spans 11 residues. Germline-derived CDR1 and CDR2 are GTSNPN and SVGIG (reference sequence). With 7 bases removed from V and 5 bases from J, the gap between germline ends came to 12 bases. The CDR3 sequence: CALTWSHEQYF. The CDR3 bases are TGTGCCTTGACCTGGTCCCACGAGCAGTACTTC.

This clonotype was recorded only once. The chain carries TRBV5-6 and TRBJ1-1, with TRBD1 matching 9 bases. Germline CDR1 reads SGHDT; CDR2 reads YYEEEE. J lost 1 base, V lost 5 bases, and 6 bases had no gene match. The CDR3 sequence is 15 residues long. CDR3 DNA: TGTGCCAGCAGGACGACAGGGGGTGAGAACACTGAAGCTTTCTTT. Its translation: CASRTTGGENTEAFF.

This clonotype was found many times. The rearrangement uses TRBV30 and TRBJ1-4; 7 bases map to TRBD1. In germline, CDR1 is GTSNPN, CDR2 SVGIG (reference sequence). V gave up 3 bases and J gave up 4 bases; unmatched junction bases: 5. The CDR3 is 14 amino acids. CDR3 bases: TGTGCCTGGAGGGTCGCAGGGGGTAATGAAAAACTGTTTTTT. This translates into CAWRVAGGNEKLFF.

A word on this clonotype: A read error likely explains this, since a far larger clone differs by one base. The CDR3 sequence is CASSRDSYQPQHF. In DNA form, the CDR3 reads TGTGCCAGCAGCCGGGACAGCTATCAGCCCCAGCATTTT. The genes are TRBV14 and TRBJ1-5, with 7 positions matching TRBD1. CDR1 SGHDN and CDR2 FVKESK come from the germline V gene. Trimming removed 4 bases from V and 5 bases from J; junction bases left unmatched: 2. The CDR3 spans 13 residues.

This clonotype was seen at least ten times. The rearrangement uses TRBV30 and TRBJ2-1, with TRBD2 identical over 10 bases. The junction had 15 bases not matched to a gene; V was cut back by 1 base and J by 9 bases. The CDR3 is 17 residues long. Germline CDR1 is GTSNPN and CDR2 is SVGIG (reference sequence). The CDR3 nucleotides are TGTGCCTGGAGTGATGGCCAGCGGGGGGGCCTAAAGCGTGAGCAGTTCTTC. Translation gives CAWSDGQRGGLKREQFF.

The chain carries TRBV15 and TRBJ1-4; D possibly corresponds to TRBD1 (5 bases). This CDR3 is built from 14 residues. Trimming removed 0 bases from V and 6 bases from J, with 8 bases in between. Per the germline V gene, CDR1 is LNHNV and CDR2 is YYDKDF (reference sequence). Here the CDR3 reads CATSRDRADEKLFF. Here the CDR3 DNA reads TGTGCCACCAGCAGAGACAGGGCGGATGAAAAACTGTTTTTT.